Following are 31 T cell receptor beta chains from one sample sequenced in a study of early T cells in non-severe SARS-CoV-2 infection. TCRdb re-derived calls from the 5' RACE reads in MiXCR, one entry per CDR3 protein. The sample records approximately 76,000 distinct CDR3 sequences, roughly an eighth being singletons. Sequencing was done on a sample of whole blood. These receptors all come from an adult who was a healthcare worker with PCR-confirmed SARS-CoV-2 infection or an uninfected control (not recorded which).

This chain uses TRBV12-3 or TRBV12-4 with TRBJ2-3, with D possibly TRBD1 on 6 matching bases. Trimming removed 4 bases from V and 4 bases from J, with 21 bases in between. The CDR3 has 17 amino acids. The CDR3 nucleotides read TGTGCCAGCAGTTCCCCACTTACAGGGCAAGGAGCAGATACGCAGTATTTT. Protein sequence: CASSSPLTGQGADTQYF.

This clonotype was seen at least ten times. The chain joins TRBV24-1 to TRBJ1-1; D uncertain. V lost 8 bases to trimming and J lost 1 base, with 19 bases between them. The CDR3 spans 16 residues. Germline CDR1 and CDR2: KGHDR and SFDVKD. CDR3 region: CATTLLVAQANTEAFF. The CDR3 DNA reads TGTGCCACCACTCTCTTAGTCGCGCAGGCGAACACTGAAGCTTTCTTT.

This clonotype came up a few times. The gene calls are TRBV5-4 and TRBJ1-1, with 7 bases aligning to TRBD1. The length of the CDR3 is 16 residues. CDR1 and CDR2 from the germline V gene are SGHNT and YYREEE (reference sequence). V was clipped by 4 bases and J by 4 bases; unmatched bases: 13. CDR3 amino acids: CASSPKQGTGSTEAFF. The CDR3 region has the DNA TGTGCCAGCAGCCCGAAACAGGGGACGGGGTCCACTGAAGCTTTCTTT.

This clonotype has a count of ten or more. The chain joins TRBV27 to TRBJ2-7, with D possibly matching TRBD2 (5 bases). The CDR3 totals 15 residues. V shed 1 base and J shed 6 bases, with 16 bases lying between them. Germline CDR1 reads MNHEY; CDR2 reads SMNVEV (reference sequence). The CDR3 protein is CASSLLGPLEGEQYF. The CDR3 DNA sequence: TGTGCCAGCAGTTTATTAGGCCCACTTGAGGGCGAGCAGTACTTC.

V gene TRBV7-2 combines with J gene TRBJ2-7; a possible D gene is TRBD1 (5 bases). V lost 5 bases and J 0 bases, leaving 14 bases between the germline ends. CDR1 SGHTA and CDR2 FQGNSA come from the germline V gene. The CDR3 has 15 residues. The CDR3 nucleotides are TGTGCCAGCAGCCCGACAGTGATGAGCTCCTACGAGCAGTACTTC. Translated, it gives CASSPTVMSSYEQYF.

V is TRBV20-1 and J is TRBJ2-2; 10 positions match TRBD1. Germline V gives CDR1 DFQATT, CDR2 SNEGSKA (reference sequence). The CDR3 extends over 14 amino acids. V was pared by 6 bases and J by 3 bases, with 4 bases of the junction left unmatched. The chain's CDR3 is CSAPGQGDTGELFF. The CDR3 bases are TGCAGTGCCCCTGGACAGGGGGACACCGGGGAGCTGTTTTTT.

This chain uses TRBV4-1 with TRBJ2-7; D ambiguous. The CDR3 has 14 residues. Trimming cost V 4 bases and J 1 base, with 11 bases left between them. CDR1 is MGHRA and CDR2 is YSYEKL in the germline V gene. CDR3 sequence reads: CASSLQERSYEQYF. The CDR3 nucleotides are TGCGCCAGCAGCCTCCAAGAACGGTCCTACGAGCAGTACTTC.

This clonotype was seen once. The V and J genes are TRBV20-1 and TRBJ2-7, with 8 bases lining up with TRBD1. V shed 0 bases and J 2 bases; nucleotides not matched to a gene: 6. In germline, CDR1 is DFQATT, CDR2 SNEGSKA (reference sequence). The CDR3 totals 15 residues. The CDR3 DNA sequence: TGCAGTGCTAGAGAGGGGACAGGAAGAGCCTACGAGCAGTACTTC. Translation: CSAREGTGRAYEQYF.

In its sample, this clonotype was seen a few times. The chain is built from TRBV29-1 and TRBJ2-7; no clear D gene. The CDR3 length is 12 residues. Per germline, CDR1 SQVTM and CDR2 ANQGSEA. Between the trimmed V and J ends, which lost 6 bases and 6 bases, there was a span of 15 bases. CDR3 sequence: CSVSGSSGEQYF. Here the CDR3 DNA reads TGCAGCGTCTCGGGTTCGTCGGGCGAGCAGTACTTC.

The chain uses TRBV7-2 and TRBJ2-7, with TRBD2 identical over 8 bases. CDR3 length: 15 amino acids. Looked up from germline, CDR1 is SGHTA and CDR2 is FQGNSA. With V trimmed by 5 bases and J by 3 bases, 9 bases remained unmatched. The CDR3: CASSLRPGGSYEQYF. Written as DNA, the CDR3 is TGTGCCAGCAGCCTAAGGCCGGGAGGGAGCTACGAGCAGTACTTC.

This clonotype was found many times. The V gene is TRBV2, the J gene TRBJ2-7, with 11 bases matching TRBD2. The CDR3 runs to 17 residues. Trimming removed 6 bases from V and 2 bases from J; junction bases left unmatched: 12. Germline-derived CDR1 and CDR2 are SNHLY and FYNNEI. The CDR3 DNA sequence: TGTGCCAGCAGAACATTTGGGGGGACTAGCGGTACCTACGAGCAGTACTTC. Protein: CASRTFGGTSGTYEQYF. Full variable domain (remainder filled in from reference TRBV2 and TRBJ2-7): EPEVTQTPSHQVTQMGQEVILRCVPISNHLYFYWYRQILGQKVEFLVSFYNNEISEKSEIFDDQFSVERPDGSNFTLKIRSTKLEDSAMYFCASRTFGGTSGTYEQYFGPGTRLTVT.

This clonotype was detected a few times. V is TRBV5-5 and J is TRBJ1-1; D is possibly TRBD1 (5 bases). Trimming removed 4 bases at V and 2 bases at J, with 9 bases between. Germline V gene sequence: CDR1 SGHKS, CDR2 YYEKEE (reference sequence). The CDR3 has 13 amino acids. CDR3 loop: CASSGGANTEAFF. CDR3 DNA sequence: TGTGCCAGCAGCGGCGGGGCCAACACTGAAGCTTTCTTT.

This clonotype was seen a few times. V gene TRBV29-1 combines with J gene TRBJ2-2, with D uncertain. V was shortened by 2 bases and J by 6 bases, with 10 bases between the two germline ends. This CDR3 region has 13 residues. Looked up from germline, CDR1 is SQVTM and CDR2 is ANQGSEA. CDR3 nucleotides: TGCAGCGTTGAACTCGGCCTCTCCGGGGAGCTGTTTTTT. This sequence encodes CSVELGLSGELFF.

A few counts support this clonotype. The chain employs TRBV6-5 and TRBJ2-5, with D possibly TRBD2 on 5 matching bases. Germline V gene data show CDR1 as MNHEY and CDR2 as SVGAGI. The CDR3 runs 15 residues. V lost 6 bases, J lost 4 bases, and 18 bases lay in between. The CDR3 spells CASRPTNGITETQYF. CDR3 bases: TGTGCCAGCAGACCTACAAACGGGATCACAGAGACCCAGTACTTC.

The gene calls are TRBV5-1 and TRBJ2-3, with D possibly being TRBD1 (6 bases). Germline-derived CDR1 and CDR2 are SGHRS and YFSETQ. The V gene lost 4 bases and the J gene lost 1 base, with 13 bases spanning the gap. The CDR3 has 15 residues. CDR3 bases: TGCGCCAGCAGCGCACAGGGAAGGGGCACAGATACGCAGTATTTT. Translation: CASSAQGRGTDTQYF.

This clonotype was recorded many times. Written as DNA, the CDR3 is TGTGCCAGCAGCGTAGCCCCAGCGGGAGGAGTAGATACGCAGTATTTT. It translates to CASSVAPAGGVDTQYF. The chain joins TRBV9 to TRBJ2-3; TRBD2 agrees at 9 bases. V lost 0 bases to trimming and J lost 5 bases; unmatched junction nucleotides: 7. Germline CDR1 SGDLS, CDR2 YYNGEE. CDR3 size: 16 residues.

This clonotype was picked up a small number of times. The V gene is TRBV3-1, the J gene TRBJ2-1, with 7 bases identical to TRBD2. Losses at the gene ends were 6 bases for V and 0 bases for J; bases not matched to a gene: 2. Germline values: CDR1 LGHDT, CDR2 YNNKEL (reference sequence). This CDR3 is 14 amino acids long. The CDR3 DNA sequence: TGTGCCAGCAGAGCGGGAAGCTCCTACAATGAGCAGTTCTTC. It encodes CASRAGSSYNEQFF.

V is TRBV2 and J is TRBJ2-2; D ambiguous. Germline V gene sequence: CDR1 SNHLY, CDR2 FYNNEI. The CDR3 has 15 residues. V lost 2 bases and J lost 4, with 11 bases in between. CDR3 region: CASSERRVGTGELFF. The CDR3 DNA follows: TGTGCCAGCAGTGAAAGGCGCGTCGGCACCGGGGAGCTGTTTTTT. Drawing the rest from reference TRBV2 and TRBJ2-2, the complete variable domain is EPEVTQTPSHQVTQMGQEVILRCVPISNHLYFYWYRQILGQKVEFLVSFYNNEISEKSEIFDDQFSVERPDGSNFTLKIRSTKLEDSAMYFCASSERRVGTGELFFGEGSRLTVL.

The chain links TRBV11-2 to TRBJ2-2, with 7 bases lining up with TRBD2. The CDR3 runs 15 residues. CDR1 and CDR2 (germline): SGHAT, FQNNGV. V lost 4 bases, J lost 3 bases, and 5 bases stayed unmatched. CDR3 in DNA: TGTGCCAGCAGCTGGACTAGGGGATACACCGGGGAGCTGTTTTTT. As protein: CASSWTRGYTGELFF.

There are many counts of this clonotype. CDR3 DNA: TGTGCCAGCATTCCAGGAGGGGCTAGGGGTGAGCAGTACTTC. Protein: CASIPGGARGEQYF. The chain joins TRBV28 to TRBJ2-7; maybe TRBD2 (6 bases). With 7 bases removed from V and 7 bases from J, the gap between germline ends came to 20 bases. In germline, CDR1 is MDHEN, CDR2 SYDVKM. The CDR3 extends over 14 amino acids.

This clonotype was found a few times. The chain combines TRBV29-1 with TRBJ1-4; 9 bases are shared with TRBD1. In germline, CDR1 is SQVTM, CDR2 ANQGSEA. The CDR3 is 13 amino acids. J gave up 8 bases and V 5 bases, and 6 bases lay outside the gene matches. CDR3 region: CSVSDRGNEKLFF. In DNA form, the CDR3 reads TGCAGCGTTTCTGACAGGGGGAACGAAAAACTGTTTTTT.

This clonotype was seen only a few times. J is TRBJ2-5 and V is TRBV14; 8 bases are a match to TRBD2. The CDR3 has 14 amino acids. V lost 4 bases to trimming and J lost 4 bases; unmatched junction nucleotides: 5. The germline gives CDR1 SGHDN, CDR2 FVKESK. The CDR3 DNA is TGTGCCAGCAGCCGAGCGGGAGTGGCAGAGACCCAGTACTTC. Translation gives CASSRAGVAETQYF.

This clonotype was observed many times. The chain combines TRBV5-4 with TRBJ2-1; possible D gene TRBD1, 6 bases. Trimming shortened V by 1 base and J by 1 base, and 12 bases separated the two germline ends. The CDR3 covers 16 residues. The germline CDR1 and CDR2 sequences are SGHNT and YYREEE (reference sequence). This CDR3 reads CASSLPTGPSYNEQFF. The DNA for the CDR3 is TGTGCCAGCAGCTTGCCGACAGGTCCGTCCTACAATGAGCAGTTCTTC.

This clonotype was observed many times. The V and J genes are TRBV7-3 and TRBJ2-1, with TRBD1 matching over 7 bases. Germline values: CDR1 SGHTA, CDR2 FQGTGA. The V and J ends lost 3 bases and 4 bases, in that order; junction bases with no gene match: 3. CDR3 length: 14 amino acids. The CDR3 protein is CASSLTGPYNEQFF. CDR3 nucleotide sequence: TGTGCCAGCAGCTTGACAGGGCCTTACAATGAGCAGTTCTTC. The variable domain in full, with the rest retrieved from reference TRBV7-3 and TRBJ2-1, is GAGVSQTPSNKVTEKGKYVELRCDPISGHTALYWYRQSLGQGPEFLIYFQGTGAADDSGLPNDRFFAVRPEGSVSTLKIQRTERGDSAVYLCASSLTGPYNEQFFGPGTRLTVL.

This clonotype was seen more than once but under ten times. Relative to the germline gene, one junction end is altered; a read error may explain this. CDR3: CASSPSLVETQYF. CDR3 bases: TGTGCTAGCAGCCCGTCTCTGGTTGAGACCCAGTACTTC. The gene calls are TRBV7-7 and TRBJ2-5, with D hard to call. Germline V CDR1 and CDR2: SSHAT, FNYEAQ (reference sequence). There are 13 residues in the CDR3.

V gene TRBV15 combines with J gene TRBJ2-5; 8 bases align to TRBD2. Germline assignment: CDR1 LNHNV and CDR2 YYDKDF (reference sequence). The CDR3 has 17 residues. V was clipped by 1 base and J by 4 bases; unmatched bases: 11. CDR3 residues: CATSRGPAGVGGETQYF. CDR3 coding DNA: TGTGCCACCAGCAGAGGTCCAGCGGGAGTTGGAGGAGAGACCCAGTACTTC.

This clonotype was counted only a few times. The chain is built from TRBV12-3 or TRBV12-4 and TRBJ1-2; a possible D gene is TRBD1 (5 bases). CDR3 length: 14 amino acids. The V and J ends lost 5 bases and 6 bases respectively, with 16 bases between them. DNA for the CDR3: TGTGCCAGCAGTCCCCTGCGGGGGGTTCATGGCTACACCTTC. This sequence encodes CASSPLRGVHGYTF.

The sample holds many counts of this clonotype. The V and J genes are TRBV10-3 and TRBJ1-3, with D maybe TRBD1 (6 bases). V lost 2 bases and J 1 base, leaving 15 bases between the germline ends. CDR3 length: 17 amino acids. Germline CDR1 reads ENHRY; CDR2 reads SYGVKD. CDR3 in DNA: TGTGCCATCAGTGAGCATGCTGACAGGCTATCTGGAAACACCATATATTTT. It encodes CAISEHADRLSGNTIYF.

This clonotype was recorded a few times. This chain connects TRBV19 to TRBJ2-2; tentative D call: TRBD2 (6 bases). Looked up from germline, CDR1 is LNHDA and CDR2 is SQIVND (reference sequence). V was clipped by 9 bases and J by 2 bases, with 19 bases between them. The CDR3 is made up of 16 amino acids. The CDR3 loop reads CASRGAGTLNTGELFF. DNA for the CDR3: TGTGCCAGCCGTGGGGCTGGGACTCTAAACACCGGGGAGCTGTTTTTT. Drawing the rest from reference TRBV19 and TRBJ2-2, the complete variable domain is DGGITQSPKYLFRKEGQNVTLSCEQNLNHDAMYWYRQDPGQGLRLIYYSQIVNDFQKGDIAEGYSVSREKKESFPLTVTSAQKNPTAFYLCASRGAGTLNTGELFFGEGSRLTVL.

This CDR3 reads CASSSLAGSPYEQYF. The CDR3 nucleotides read TGTGCCAGCAGCTCCCTAGCGGGGAGCCCCTACGAGCAGTACTTC. The chain uses TRBV5-5 and TRBJ2-7, with 9 bases that match TRBD2. This CDR3 has 15 residues. Germline lookup yields CDR1 SGHKS and CDR2 YYEKEE (reference sequence). The V and J ends lost 3 bases and 2 bases, in that order; junction bases with no gene match: 6.

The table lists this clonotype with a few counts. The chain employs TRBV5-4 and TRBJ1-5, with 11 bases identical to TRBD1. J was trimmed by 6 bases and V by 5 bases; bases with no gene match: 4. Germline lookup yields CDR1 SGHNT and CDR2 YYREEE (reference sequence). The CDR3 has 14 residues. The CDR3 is CASSPDRGLQPQHF. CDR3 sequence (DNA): TGTGCCAGCAGTCCGGACAGGGGGCTTCAGCCCCAGCATTTT.